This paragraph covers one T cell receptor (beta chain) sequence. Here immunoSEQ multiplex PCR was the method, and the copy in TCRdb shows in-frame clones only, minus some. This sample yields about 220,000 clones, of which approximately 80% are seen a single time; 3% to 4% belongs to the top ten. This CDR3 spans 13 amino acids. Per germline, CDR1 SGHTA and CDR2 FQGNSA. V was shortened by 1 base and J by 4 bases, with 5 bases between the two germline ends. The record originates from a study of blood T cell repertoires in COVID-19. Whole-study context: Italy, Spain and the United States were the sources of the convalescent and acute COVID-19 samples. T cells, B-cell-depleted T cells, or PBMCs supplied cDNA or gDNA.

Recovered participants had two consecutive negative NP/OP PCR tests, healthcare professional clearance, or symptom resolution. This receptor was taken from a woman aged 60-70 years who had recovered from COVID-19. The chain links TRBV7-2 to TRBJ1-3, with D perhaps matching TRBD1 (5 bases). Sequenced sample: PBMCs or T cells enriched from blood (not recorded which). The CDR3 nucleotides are TGTGCCAGCAGCTTAGAGGGGGGAAACACCATATATTTT. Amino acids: CASSLEGGNTIYF.